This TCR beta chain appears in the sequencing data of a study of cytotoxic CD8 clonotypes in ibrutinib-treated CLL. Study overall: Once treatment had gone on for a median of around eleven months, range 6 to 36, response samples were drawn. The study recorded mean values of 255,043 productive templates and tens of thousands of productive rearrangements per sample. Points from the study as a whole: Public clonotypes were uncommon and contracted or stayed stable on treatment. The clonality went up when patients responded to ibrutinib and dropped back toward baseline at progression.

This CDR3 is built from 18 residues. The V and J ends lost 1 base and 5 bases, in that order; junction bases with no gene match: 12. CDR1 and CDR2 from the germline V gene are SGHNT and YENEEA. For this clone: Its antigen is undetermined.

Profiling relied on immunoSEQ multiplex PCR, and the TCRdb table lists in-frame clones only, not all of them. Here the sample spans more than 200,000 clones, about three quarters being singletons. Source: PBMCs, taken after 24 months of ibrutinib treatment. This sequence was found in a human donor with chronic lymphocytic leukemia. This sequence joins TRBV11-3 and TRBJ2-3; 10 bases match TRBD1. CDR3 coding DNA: TGTGCCAGCAGCTTAGTGGCGTCTGGGACAGGGGCGGGAGATACGCAGTATTTT. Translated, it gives CASSLVASGTGAGDTQYF. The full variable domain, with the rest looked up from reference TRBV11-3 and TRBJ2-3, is EAGVVQSPRYKIIEKKQPVAFWCNPISGHNTLYWYLQNLGQGPELLIRYENEEAVDDSQLPKDRFSAERLKGVDSTLKIQPAELGDSAVYLCASSLVASGTGAGDTQYFGPGTRLTVL.